This T cell receptor (beta chain) appears in the sequencing data of a study of blood T cell repertoires in COVID-19. Study overall: Acute-phase and convalescent COVID-19 samples originated in the United States, Italy and Spain. PBMCs, B-cell-depleted T cells, or T cells were the source of the cDNA or gDNA that made up the material.

CDR3 size: 14 residues. Looked up from germline, CDR1 is SGHNT and CDR2 is YYREEE (reference sequence). J gave up 5 bases and V 2 bases, and 7 bases lay outside the gene matches. In the authors' workflow: Amplified reference gene primers provided the basis for estimating nucleated cell counts. The repertoire was sequenced with immunoSEQ multiplex PCR; TCRdb's copy has only in-frame clones and lacks some. The V and J calls and clone size are taken from that table; D and trimming were inferred from the DNA. The table shows 100,000 to 120,000 clones, with approximately 68% occurring only once. The source of this sequence is a woman in her fifties or sixties with acute or convalescent COVID-19. This rearrangement joins TRBV5-4 to TRBJ2-7, with 7 bases aligning to TRBD1. Sample: peripheral blood. CDR3 sequence reads: CASSFGQAKNEQYF. The CDR3 region has the DNA TGTGCCAGCAGCTTCGGACAGGCGAAAAACGAGCAGTACTTC.